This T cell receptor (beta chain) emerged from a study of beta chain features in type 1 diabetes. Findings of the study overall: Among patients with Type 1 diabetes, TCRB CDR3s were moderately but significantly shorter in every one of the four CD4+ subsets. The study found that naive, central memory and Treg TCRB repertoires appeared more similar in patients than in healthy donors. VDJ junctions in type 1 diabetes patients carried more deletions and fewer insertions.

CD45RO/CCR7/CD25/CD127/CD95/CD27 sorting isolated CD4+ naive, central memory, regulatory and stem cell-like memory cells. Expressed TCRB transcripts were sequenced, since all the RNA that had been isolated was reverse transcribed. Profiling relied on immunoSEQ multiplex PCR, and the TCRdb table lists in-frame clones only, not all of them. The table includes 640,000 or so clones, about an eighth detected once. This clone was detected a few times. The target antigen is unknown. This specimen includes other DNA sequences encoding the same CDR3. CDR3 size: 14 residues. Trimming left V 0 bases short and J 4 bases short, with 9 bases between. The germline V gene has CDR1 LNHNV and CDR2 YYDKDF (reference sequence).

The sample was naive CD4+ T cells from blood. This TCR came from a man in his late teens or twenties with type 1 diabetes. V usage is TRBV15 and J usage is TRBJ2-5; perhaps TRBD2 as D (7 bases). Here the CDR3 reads CATSRDRGGETQYF. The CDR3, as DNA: TGTGCCACCAGCAGAGATAGGGGGGGAGAGACCCAGTACTTC.